This T cell receptor (beta chain) comes out of a study of cytomegalovirus exposure and HLA in healthy donors. Study-level background: Earlier, approximately 180 million T cells were analyzed, and over 95 million unique TCR beta sequences were found among them.

PCR amplification relied on 60 Vbeta primers (plus 13 Jbeta primers). Sequenced by immunoSEQ multiplex PCR; TCRdb stores in-frame clones only, minus some. The table shows under 200,000 clones, with 75% to 85% occurring only once. The sequenced sample was PBMCs. This TCR was recovered from a woman aged 45-65 years in good health and CMV-seronegative.

The CDR3 region is CSVEETGLALGADTQYF. The CDR3 DNA reads as TGCAGCGTTGAAGAAACGGGACTAGCCCTAGGGGCAGATACGCAGTATTTT. This rearrangement joins TRBV29-1 to TRBJ2-3, with 9 bases that match TRBD2. This CDR3 comprises 17 residues. After removal of 0 bases from V and 4 bases from J, the junction contained 11 bases not matched to a gene. The germline V gene encodes CDR1 SQVTM and CDR2 ANQGSEA.